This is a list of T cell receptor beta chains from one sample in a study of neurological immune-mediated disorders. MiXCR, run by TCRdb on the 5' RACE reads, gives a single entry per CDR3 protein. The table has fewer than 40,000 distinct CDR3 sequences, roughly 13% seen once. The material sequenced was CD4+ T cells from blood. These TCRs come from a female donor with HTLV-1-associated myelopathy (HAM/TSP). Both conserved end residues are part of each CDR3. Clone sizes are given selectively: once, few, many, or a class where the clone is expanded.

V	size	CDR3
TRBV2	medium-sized	CASAPLREATGELFF
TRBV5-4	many	CASSRDRSAYEQYF
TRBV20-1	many	CSASYVRQGGSPDTQYF
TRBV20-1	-	CSAEIGGRTDTQYF
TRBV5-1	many	CASSLDGTPGELFF
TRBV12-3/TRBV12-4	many	CASSLTGGDSPLHF
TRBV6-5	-	CASSQQGGEQYF
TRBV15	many	CATSRALAGTDTQYF
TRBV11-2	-	CASSRSGGSYEQYF
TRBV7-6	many	CASSPSGRGNYAFF
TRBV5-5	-	CASSPGNRGYTF
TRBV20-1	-	CSARLGGLREQYF
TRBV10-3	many	CAISPRRTSGGSNEQFF
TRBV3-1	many	CASSPGQGYSPLHF
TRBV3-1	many	CASSQLTTTDTQYF
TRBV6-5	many	CASSYFGVKNTEAFF
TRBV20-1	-	CSASPRGALYSRDNVLTF
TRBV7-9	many	CASSRDYQETQYF
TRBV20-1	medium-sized	CSALAGGYTDTQYF
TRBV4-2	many	CASSQEWAATDTQYF
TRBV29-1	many	CSVARRAERTDTQYF
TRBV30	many	CAWSVAVNRVNTEAFF
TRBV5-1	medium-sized	CASTDQSGSTDTQYF